A single TCR beta chain is shown here with its context. Antigen: not known. The entry originates in a study of cytomegalovirus exposure and HLA in healthy donors. Study outcomes and limitations: Rare sequences made up most TCRs, while some public TCRs were found in many donors.

Primers for the PCR totalled 60 Vbeta and 13 Jbeta. Sequenced by immunoSEQ multiplex PCR; TCRdb stores in-frame clones only, minus some. The sample holds 150,000 to 200,000 clones, 65% to 70% seen once. V lost 3 bases to trimming and J lost 1 base; unmatched junction nucleotides: 8. The germline gives CDR1 SGHRS, CDR2 YFSETQ. This CDR3 comprises 16 residues. This receptor was taken from a man aged 30-40 years in good health and CMV-seropositive. J is TRBJ1-1 and V is TRBV5-1; 8 bases fit TRBD1. Sequencing was done on a sample of PBMCs. CDR3 sequence reads: CASSYSWTGRNTEAFF. The CDR3 DNA reads TGCGCCAGCAGCTACTCGTGGACAGGGAGGAACACTGAAGCTTTCTTT.